These 17 T cell receptor beta chains were sequenced from one sample in a study of blood T cell repertoires in COVID-19. Here immunoSEQ multiplex PCR was the method, and the copy in TCRdb shows in-frame clones only, minus some. The table lists fewer than 200,000 clones, about 86% of them singletons, with around 13% in the top ten. Sequenced material: peripheral blood. These TCRs come from a woman in her sixties or seventies with COVID-19, enrolled during active disease.

Only a few counts were recorded for this clone. V gene TRBV13 combines with J gene TRBJ1-4; no firm D call. V was trimmed by 8 bases and J by 8 bases, leaving 18 bases between them. This CDR3 region has 14 residues. The germline V gene has CDR1 PRHDT and CDR2 FYEKMQ (reference sequence). The DNA for the CDR3 is TGTGCCAGCTCGGTATGGAGGCCTGTGGAAAAACTGTTTTTT. It specifies CASSVWRPVEKLFF.

This clone is a singleton in its sample. This rearrangement joins TRBV18 to TRBJ2-3; tentative D call: TRBD1 (5 bases). Looked up from germline, CDR1 is KGHSH and CDR2 is LQKENI. V lost 0 bases, J lost 3 bases, and 13 bases lay in between. CDR3 size: 16 residues. The CDR3 protein is CASSPPGLGETDTQYF. The CDR3 region has the DNA TGTGCCAGCTCACCACCCGGGCTAGGGGAAACAGATACGCAGTATTTT. Using reference TRBV18 and TRBJ2-3 for the parts outside the CDR3, the full variable domain is NAGVMQNPRHLVRRRGQEARLRCSPMKGHSHVYWYRQLPEEGLKFMVYLQKENIIDESGMPKERFSAEFPKEGPSILRIQQVVRGDSAAYFCASSPPGLGETDTQYFGPGTRLTVL.

The chain links TRBV5-4 to TRBJ1-1, with D uncertain. CDR3 size: 13 residues. In germline, CDR1 is SGHNT, CDR2 YYREEE (reference sequence). V dropped 0 bases and J dropped 4 bases, with 7 bases sitting between them. DNA for the CDR3: TGTGCCAGCAGCTTGGAATTCAGCACTGAAGCTTTCTTT. Translating it yields CASSLEFSTEAFF.

The V gene is TRBV3-1 (or the pseudogene TRBV3-2), the J gene TRBJ2-5; 12 positions match TRBD2. The germline CDR1 and CDR2 sequences are LGHDT and YNNKEL (reference sequence). The ends lost 2 bases at V and 5 bases at J; junction bases unmatched: 3. CDR3 length: 15 residues. CDR3 bases: TGTGCCAGCAGCCAAAGGGGGACTAGCGGGGAGACCCAGTACTTC. Encoded protein: CASSQRGTSGETQYF.

The table lists this clone with a count of one. This chain links TRBV6-5 with TRBJ1-1; a possible D gene is TRBD1 (5 bases). CDR3 size: 15 residues. V lost 7 bases and J lost 0, with 15 bases in between. Germline CDR1 reads MNHEY; CDR2 reads SVGAGI. CDR3 nucleotide sequence: TGTGCCAGCATGGACGGGGGGGGAATGAACACTGAAGCTTTCTTT. This codes for CASMDGGGMNTEAFF.

The gene calls are TRBV10-3 and TRBJ2-5; 12 bases map to TRBD1. Per the germline V gene, CDR1 is ENHRY and CDR2 is SYGVKD. The CDR3 runs 15 residues. V shed 2 bases and J 5 bases; nucleotides not matched to a gene: 3. The CDR3 region is CAISERDRGLETQYF. CDR3 nucleotides: TGTGCCATCAGTGAGCGGGACAGGGGGCTGGAGACCCAGTACTTC.

This clone was counted a few times. This chain links TRBV6-2 or TRBV6-3 with TRBJ1-2, with a tentative D call TRBD1 (5 bases). V shed 5 bases and J shed 9 bases, with 10 bases lying between them. The CDR3 totals 11 residues. Germline lookup yields CDR1 MNHEY and CDR2 SVGEGT. CDR3 protein: CASSPGTRYTF. CDR3 nucleotides: TGTGCCAGCAGTCCAGGGACTCGCTACACCTTC.

CDR3 sequence (DNA): TGCGCCAGCAGCCGAACCGCCGGGGCCTACGAGCAGTACTTC. Translating it yields CASSRTAGAYEQYF. The rearrangement joins TRBV4-1 to TRBJ2-7, with TRBD2 as a possible D gene (5 bases). Germline CDR1 and CDR2: MGHRA and YSYEKL. Trimming cost V 4 bases and J 2 bases, with 12 bases left between them. The CDR3 runs 14 residues.

J is TRBJ2-1 and V is TRBV6-1; TRBD1 matches at 9 bases. The V gene end was trimmed by 2 bases and the J gene end by 4 bases; junction bases not matched to a gene: 6. This CDR3 has 16 amino acids. Looked up from germline, CDR1 is MNHNS and CDR2 is SASEGT. CDR3 loop: CASSETGTGLYNEQFF. The DNA for the CDR3 is TGTGCCAGCAGTGAAACCGGGACAGGGCTATACAATGAGCAGTTCTTC.

The chain carries TRBV14 and TRBJ1-6; tentatively, D is TRBD1 (6 bases). Trimming removed 5 bases at V and 5 bases at J, with 16 bases between. Germline V gives CDR1 SGHDN, CDR2 FVKESK. The CDR3 has 16 amino acids. The CDR3: CASSKRTPGDNSPLHF. The CDR3 nucleotides read TGTGCCAGCAGCAAACGGACACCAGGGGATAATTCACCCCTCCACTTT.

The chain joins TRBV2 to TRBJ1-2; 8 bases are a match to TRBD1. This CDR3 comprises 15 residues. Germline CDR1 SNHLY, CDR2 FYNNEI. The junction had 12 bases not matched to a gene; V was cut back by 6 bases and J by 6 bases. In DNA form, the CDR3 reads TGTGCCAGCAGCGCCACGGACAGGGAGGTTAATGGCTACACCTTC. Its protein is CASSATDREVNGYTF.

The chain has TRBV28 and TRBJ1-4, with D uncertain. The CDR3 is made up of 13 amino acids. CDR1 is MDHEN and CDR2 is SYDVKM in the germline V gene. With 4 bases removed from V and 0 bases from J, the gap between germline ends came to 3 bases. The CDR3 loop reads CASSSATNEKLFF. DNA for the CDR3: TGTGCCAGCAGTTCCGCAACTAATGAAAAACTGTTTTTT.

V gene TRBV15 combines with J gene TRBJ2-5; 7 nucleotides agree with TRBD2. Germline values: CDR1 LNHNV, CDR2 YYDKDF (reference sequence). With V trimmed by 5 bases and J by 1 base, 7 bases remained unmatched. The CDR3 spans 15 residues. The CDR3 DNA is TGTGCCACCAGCGGAGCGGGAATCGGCCAAGAGACCCAGTACTTC. This gives the protein CATSGAGIGQETQYF. Variable domain in full (rest from reference TRBV15 and TRBJ2-5): DAMVIQNPRYQVTQFGKPVTLSCSQTLNHNVMYWYQQKSSQAPKLLFHYYDKDFNNEADTPDNFQSRRPNTSFCFLDIRSPGLGDTAMYLCATSGAGIGQETQYFGPGTRLLVL.

There are a few counts of this clone. As DNA, the CDR3 is TGTGCCATCAGTGAGTCGACGGGGAGCTATGGCTACACCTTC. Translated: CAISESTGSYGYTF. This rearrangement joins TRBV10-3 to TRBJ1-2; D is undetermined. The CDR3 has 14 amino acids. The ends were cut back, 0 bases at V and 4 bases at J, with 9 bases in the middle. Germline values: CDR1 ENHRY, CDR2 SYGVKD.

CDR3 protein: CASSLWTGWIESYNEQFF. The CDR3 DNA reads as TGTGCCAGCAGTTTGTGGACAGGGTGGATTGAATCCTACAATGAGCAGTTCTTC. The rearrangement links TRBV6-2 or TRBV6-3 to TRBJ2-1; 8 bases fit TRBD1. V shed 4 bases, J shed 1 base, and the junction held 12 bases outside the gene matches. The V gene's germline CDR1 is MNHEY and CDR2 SVGEGT. This CDR3 is 18 amino acids long.

CDR3: CASSRGQREQYF. CDR3 in DNA: TGTGCCAGCAGTCGTGGACAGCGCGAGCAGTACTTC. This chain links TRBV28 with TRBJ2-7; D is perhaps TRBD1 (6 bases). The CDR3 covers 12 residues. With 5 bases removed from V and 6 bases from J, the gap between germline ends came to 11 bases. From germline, CDR1 is MDHEN and CDR2 SYDVKM.

V and J are TRBV11-2 and TRBJ1-4; D not resolved. The CDR3 consists of 17 residues. Per the germline V gene, CDR1 is SGHAT and CDR2 is FQNNGV. V gave up 1 base and J gave up 0 bases, with 12 bases separating them. The CDR3 DNA reads as TGTGCCAGCAGCTTAGGCGATACGCGAGCAACTAATGAAAAACTGTTTTTT. Amino acid sequence: CASSLGDTRATNEKLFF. The full variable domain, rest sourced from reference TRBV11-2 and TRBJ1-4, is EAGVAQSPRYKIIEKRQSVAFWCNPISGHATLYWYQQILGQGPKLLIQFQNNGVVDDSQLPKDRFSAERLKGVDSTLKIQPAKLEDSAVYLCASSLGDTRATNEKLFFGSGTQLSVL.